This TCR beta chain comes out of a study of T cell responses to AZD1222 COVID-19 vaccine. This clone was counted a single time. Antigen: not known. Looked up from germline, CDR1 is SEHNR and CDR2 is FQNEAQ (reference sequence). There are 15 residues in the CDR3. Trimming cost V 1 base and J 5 bases, with 15 bases left between them. General study findings and limits: Along spike, vaccine-associated CD4 TCRs were found throughout, with dominance at 160-218 and 743-854. Sampling captured repertoires only after the peak T cell response. Clonal diversity was possibly underestimated, and white British individuals and females predominated among donors. It was only 6 or 7 AZD1222 recipients who were seropositive at baseline.

Some clones are missing from TCRdb's copy, which holds only in-frame ones; the method was immunoSEQ multiplex PCR. The sample carries 130,000 to 150,000 clones, 85% to 90% recorded once. This receptor was taken from an adult who received the AZD1222 COVID-19 vaccine. This chain connects TRBV7-9 to TRBJ2-7, with a tentative D call TRBD1 (5 bases). Sequencing used peripheral blood, obtained 28 days after the second AZD1222 dose. The CDR3 reads CASSLGQHQDHEQYF. The CDR3 DNA follows: TGTGCCAGCAGCTTAGGACAGCATCAGGACCACGAGCAGTACTTC.